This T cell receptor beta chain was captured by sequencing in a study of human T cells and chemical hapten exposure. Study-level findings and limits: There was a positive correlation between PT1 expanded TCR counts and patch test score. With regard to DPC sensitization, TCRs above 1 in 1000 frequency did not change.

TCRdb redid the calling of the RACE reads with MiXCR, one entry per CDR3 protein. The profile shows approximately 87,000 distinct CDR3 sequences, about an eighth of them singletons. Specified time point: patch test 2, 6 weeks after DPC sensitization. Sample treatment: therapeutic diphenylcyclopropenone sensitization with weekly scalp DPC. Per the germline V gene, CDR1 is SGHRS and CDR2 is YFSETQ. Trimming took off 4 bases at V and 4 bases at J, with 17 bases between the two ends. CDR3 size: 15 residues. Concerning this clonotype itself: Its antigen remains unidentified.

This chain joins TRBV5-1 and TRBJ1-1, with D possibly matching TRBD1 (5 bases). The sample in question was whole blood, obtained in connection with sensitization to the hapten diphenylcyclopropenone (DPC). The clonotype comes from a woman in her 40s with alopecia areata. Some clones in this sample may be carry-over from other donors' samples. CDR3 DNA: TGCGCCAGCAGCCCGCCACAGGCTCTGCGCACTGAAGCTTTCTTT. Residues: CASSPPQALRTEAFF. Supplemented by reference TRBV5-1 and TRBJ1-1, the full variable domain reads KAGVTQTPRYLIKTRGQQVTLSCSPISGHRSVSWYQQTPGQGLQFLFEYFSETQRNKGNFPGRFSGRQFSNSRSEMNVSTLELGDSALYLCASSPPQALRTEAFFGQGTRLTVV.